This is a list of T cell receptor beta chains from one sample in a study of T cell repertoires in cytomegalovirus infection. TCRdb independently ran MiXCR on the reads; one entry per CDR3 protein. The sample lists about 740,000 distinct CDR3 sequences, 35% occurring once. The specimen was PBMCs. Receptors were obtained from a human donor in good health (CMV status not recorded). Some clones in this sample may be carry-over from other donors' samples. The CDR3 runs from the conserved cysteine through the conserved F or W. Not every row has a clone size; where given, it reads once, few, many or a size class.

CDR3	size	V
CASSRGGKTGELFF	few	TRBV28
CASSPYPRGTRVAGAPNGYTF	few	TRBV4-1
CASVEGLQPQHF	-	TRBV28
CASSLDYLAKNIQYF	-	TRBV7-8
CSVERWEGGDYEQYF	-	TRBV29-1
CAWSVSRGRGRQPQHF	few	TRBV30
CASSFRAGGPPSTDTQYF	few	TRBV7-6
CASSQDSPGQGNYEQYF	-	TRBV14
CASSTPGHIYEQYF	-	TRBV19
CASSTTGKSEKLFF	-	TRBV5-4
CASSYFEGFTEAFF	-	TRBV6-5
CASSLGSNEQYF	many	TRBV7-9
CASSYSVRVASGYTF	-	TRBV6-5
CASSLSGQGGDQPQHF	-	TRBV28
CSAVLSVNTEAFF	few	TRBV29-1
CASSRTGEGKLFF	many	TRBV7-6
CASSPRGTGAFGDEQYF	many	TRBV7-2
CASSLTGGAGYGYTF	-	TRBV12-3/TRBV12-4
CASSQSGRISYGYTF	few	TRBV7-3
CASNNRGADTQYF	few	TRBV28
CASSRYRTASGSPSGFGYEQYF	-	TRBV2
CASSFGRGNNQPQHF	-	TRBV12-3/TRBV12-4
CSVEVSGGPYNEQFF	-	TRBV29-1
CASSINSLAGGGETQYF	many	TRBV7-2
CASSELFELSGNTIYF	many	TRBV6-1
CASRQGYGTEAFF	-	TRBV5-6
CASSEVTGGRDTQYF	-	TRBV6-1
CASSSPEGRHYGYTF	few	TRBV19
CASSRVTANTEAFF	-	TRBV7-6
CASSYAGEKQFF	-	TRBV6-1
CASSPFLAGGNTGELFF	-	TRBV5-1
CASRPARGGTEAFF	-	TRBV7-2
CASNPAARNSYNSPLHF	-	TRBV19
CASSHRTSGGTGANVLTF	many	TRBV7-9
CASSPTSGREQYF	few	TRBV18
CASSPRTLTGELFF	-	TRBV5-4
CASSLAGTGVYEQYF	few	TRBV7-2
CATSKMTGNEQFF	-	TRBV24-1
CASSLKAGDTDTHYF	-	TRBV7-2
CASSQDLGQARQPQHF	-	TRBV4-1
CASSVPGPNTEAFF	few	TRBV28
CASREQGIWDTEAFF	few	TRBV6-5
CASSLTVNTEAFF	many	TRBV7-3
CASSSGGLKTQYF	many	TRBV28
CASSLERTGVYEQYF	few	TRBV11-2
CASTRGGGPSGELFF	-	TRBV28
CASSLLDTADTQYF	-	TRBV18
CASSQGTGANVLTF	many	TRBV6-1
CASSWSPPYEQYF	many	TRBV7-8
CASSRSWNKGGEKLFF	-	TRBV5-1
CASSLPSVGETLVNTEAFF	few	TRBV28
CASSSPWRTGAYEQYF	-	TRBV28
CASSYPRFIGTEAFF	few	TRBV6-2/TRBV6-3